This is a list of T cell receptor beta chains from one sample in a study of vaccination and CD4 T cells after COVID-19. TCRdb analysed the PCR reads with MiXCR anew, one entry per CDR3 protein. The table lists some 13,000 distinct CDR3 sequences, approximately 60% of them singletons. These receptors have no identified antigens. Sequencing used CD4+ T cells from blood, cultured in vitro, obtained before SARS-CoV-2 vaccination. The receptor set was obtained from a human donor who had recovered from COVID-19. The CDR3 runs from the conserved cysteine through the conserved F or W. D genes are given only for firm matches. Expanded clones get a size class; other rows say once, few or many, or leave the size out.

abundance	v_gene	j_gene	d_gene	CDR3nt	CDR3aa
-	TRBV7-2	TRBJ2-5	-	TGTGCCAGCAGCTTGGGGCGCCTCCAAGAGACCCAGTACTTC	CASSLGRLQETQYF
-	TRBV7-2	TRBJ2-1	TRBD2	TGTGCCAGCAGCCCCTCCAGCGGGAGAACTGATGAGCAGTTCTTC	CASSPSSGRTDEQFF
-	TRBV27	TRBJ1-1	-	TGTGCCAGCAGTTTATCTGTTCTTGGGGAGACTGAAGCTTTCTTT	CASSLSVLGETEAFF
-	TRBV28	TRBJ1-5	TRBD1	TGTGCCAGCAGTTTTGACAGGGACGGTCAGCCCCAGCATTTT	CASSFDRDGQPQHF
-	TRBV20-1	TRBJ2-7	-	TGCAGTGCTAGAGATCCCCGGACGGGAGCCACCTACGAGCAGTACTTC	CSARDPRTGATYEQYF
once	TRBV4-2	TRBJ1-1	-	TGTGCCAGCAGCCAAGATCTCTTTTACACTGAAGCTTTCTTT	CASSQDLFYTEAFF
-	TRBV11-2	TRBJ2-5	-	TGTGCCAGCAGCTTAGTGGGGCGGTCAGAGACCCAGTACTTC	CASSLVGRSETQYF
few	TRBV7-2	TRBJ2-3	-	TGTGCCAGCAGCTTATCCTTCGGGAAAGATACGCAGTATTTT	CASSLSFGKDTQYF
-	TRBV18	TRBJ2-2	TRBD2	TGTGCCAGCTCACACATAGCGGGAGGGCCCTGGACCGGGGAGCTGTTTTTT	CASSHIAGGPWTGELFF
-	TRBV27	TRBJ2-7	-	TGTGCCAGCAGTTTAGCCAGGGGTCGGAACGAGCAGTACTTC	CASSLARGRNEQYF
-	TRBV27	TRBJ2-5	TRBD2	TGTGCCAGCAGTTTATCTCGGCAGGGAGGGCCCCTCCAAGAGACCCAGTACTTC	CASSLSRQGGPLQETQYF
few	TRBV19	TRBJ1-2	TRBD1	TGTGCCAGTAGTCTTCGGACAGGGACTAACTATGGCTACACCTTC	CASSLRTGTNYGYTF
-	TRBV28	TRBJ2-5	TRBD2	TGTGCCAGCAGTTTAGGGGGAGGGACCGAGACCCAGTACTTC	CASSLGGGTETQYF
-	TRBV29-1	TRBJ2-7	TRBD2	TGCAGCGTTGAAGTTGTGAGACTAGCGGAGTCGTTCTCCTACGAGCAGTACTTC	CSVEVVRLAESFSYEQYF
-	TRBV24-1	TRBJ2-2	-	TGTGCCACCCGGCAGGGATACACCGGGGAGCTGTTTTTT	CATRQGYTGELFF
medium-sized	TRBV20-1	TRBJ2-2	-	TGCAGTGCTATCGGCGAACAGGGCCACACCGGGGAGCTGTTTTTT	CSAIGEQGHTGELFF
-	TRBV19	TRBJ1-5	TRBD1	TGTGCCAACCTACAGGGGGGGGATAGCAATCAGCCCCAGCATTTT	CANLQGGDSNQPQHF
-	TRBV6-1	TRBJ1-6	-	TGTGCCAGCGTAGGTCAGGGGAATTCACCCCTCCACTTT	CASVGQGNSPLHF
once	TRBV20-1	TRBJ2-7	TRBD2	TGCAGTGCCGCGGGACTAGCGGGCCGATCCTACGAGCAGTACTTC	CSAAGLAGRSYEQYF
-	TRBV2	TRBJ1-1	-	TGTGCCAGCAGGGAGGACATACCGAACACTGAAGCTTTCTTT	CASREDIPNTEAFF
-	TRBV11-3	TRBJ2-5	-	TGTGCCAGCAGCTTACTTCTCCAAGAGACCCAGTACTTC	CASSLLLQETQYF
-	TRBV15	TRBJ1-4	-	TGTGCCACCAGGAGAGGGACGGATGAAAAACTGTTTTTT	CATRRGTDEKLFF
few	TRBV6-1	TRBJ2-3	-	TGTGCCAGCAGTGTAATCCCCGGGGGGCCGTTAACAGATACGCAGTATTTT	CASSVIPGGPLTDTQYF
-	TRBV19	TRBJ1-5	-	TGTGCCAGTAGAGACATCACAATCAAGCAGCCCCAGCATTTT	CASRDITIKQPQHF
-	TRBV11-3	TRBJ1-1	-	TGTGCCAGCAGCTTAGAGGAAAACATGAACACTGAAGCTTTCTTT	CASSLEENMNTEAFF
-	TRBV19	TRBJ1-6	-	TGTGCCAGTAGTATGTTGTCAGCCGATTCACCCCTCCACTTT	CASSMLSADSPLHF
-	TRBV7-3	TRBJ2-2	-	TGTGCCAGCAGCTTAGCACAGGAAGGCGGGGAGCTGTTTTTT	CASSLAQEGGELFF
-	TRBV7-2	TRBJ2-6	-	TGTGCCAGCAGCCCCACGGGTCCCGGGGCCAACGTCCTGACTTTC	CASSPTGPGANVLTF
once	TRBV7-9	TRBJ2-7	TRBD2	TGTGCCAGCAGCTTAGCGGTGGGACTAGCCTACGAGCAGTACTTC	CASSLAVGLAYEQYF
-	TRBV7-9	TRBJ2-2	TRBD1	TGCGCCAGCAGCCAGGGGGCATCGAACACCGGGGAGCTGTTTTTT	CASSQGASNTGELFF
-	TRBV6-4	TRBJ2-3	-	TGTGCCAGCAGTGACCCAACCCAGGGGTTGGTAGATACGCAGTATTTT	CASSDPTQGLVDTQYF
-	TRBV6-1	TRBJ1-2	TRBD1	TGTGCCAGCACACCGGGACAGGGCGGCTATGGCTACACCTTC	CASTPGQGGYGYTF
-	TRBV5-4	TRBJ1-6	-	TGTGCCAGCAGCTTGGATCTGGGTGGCTATAATTCACCCCTCCACTTT	CASSLDLGGYNSPLHF
-	TRBV20-1	TRBJ2-4	-	TGCAGTGCTTTAGAGATAGCCAAAAACATTCAGTACTTC	CSALEIAKNIQYF
-	TRBV19	TRBJ1-5	TRBD1	TGTGCCAGTAGACTGGACAGGGGTACCAATCAGCCCCAGCATTTT	CASRLDRGTNQPQHF
-	TRBV11-3	TRBJ1-3	-	TGTGCCAGCAGATTCTCTGGAAACACCATATATTTT	CASRFSGNTIYF
-	TRBV7-2	TRBJ1-1	TRBD1	TGTGCCAGCAGCCCGACAGGGCCTGAAGCTTTCTTT	CASSPTGPEAFF
-	TRBV27	TRBJ2-7	-	TGTGCCAGCAGAAGCATGGGTAGCGAGCAGTACTTC	CASRSMGSEQYF
-	TRBV10-3	TRBJ2-6	-	TGTGCCATCAGACCCGTAGTAGCGCAAAGCTCTGGGGCCAACGTCCTGACTTTC	CAIRPVVAQSSGANVLTF
-	TRBV6-5	TRBJ2-2	TRBD2	TGTGCCAGCAGTTACTCGACCTCTAGCGGGATCGGGGAGCTGTTTTTT	CASSYSTSSGIGELFF
-	TRBV19	TRBJ1-2	-	TGTGCCAGTAGTGTAAAAGCAGCCTATGGCTACACCTTC	CASSVKAAYGYTF